This T cell receptor beta chain comes out of a study of T-cell memory formation after mild COVID-19. For the study at large: Each donor largely had its own TCR clusters. The study, taken as a whole, reports: Among contracting clones, CD4+ were mainly CM/EM and CD8+ enriched in EMRA. Clones contracting across day 15 to 85 had a balanced CD4/CD8 profile; later expanding clones leaned CD4+.

This clonotype has more than one count but fewer than ten. Antigen specificity is unknown. 5'RACE with constant-segment primers yielded barcoded, UMI-tagged TCR alpha and TCR beta cDNA libraries. Each CDR3 protein is one row after TCRdb ran MiXCR on the 5' RACE reads. The table includes about 180,000 distinct CDR3 sequences, about a sixth detected once. Germline CDR1 is MGHRA and CDR2 is YSYEKL. There are 14 residues in the CDR3. With 0 bases clipped from V and 8 bases from J, the junction kept 5 bases outside the gene matches. Specimen: PBMCs or a T cell subset sorted from them (not recorded which). The chain uses TRBV4-1 and TRBJ1-2; 8 bases agree with TRBD1. This clonotype was sampled from an adult woman who had mild COVID-19 (a few samples of this study predate the infection). Cell type and time point are not known. CDR3 residues: CASSQDWRTGGYTF. DNA of the CDR3: TGCGCCAGCAGCCAAGATTGGAGGACAGGGGGCTACACCTTC.